This entry is about one T cell receptor beta chain. The sample belongs to a study of blood T cell repertoires in COVID-19. Using immunoSEQ multiplex PCR, the repertoire was profiled, and TCRdb retains in-frame clones only, with some absent. The sample consists of some 80,000 clones, more than 75% of them appearing once. The germline gives CDR1 LNHDA, CDR2 SQIVND (reference sequence). This CDR3 has 14 amino acids. Unmatched junction bases numbered 6, after V lost 3 bases and J lost 7 bases. The receptor's source is a woman aged 80 or over with active or convalescent COVID-19. The rearrangement links TRBV19 to TRBJ1-1, with 9 positions matching TRBD1. Material: peripheral blood. The CDR3 protein is CASSIGTGRGEAFF. Here the CDR3 DNA reads TGTGCCAGTAGTATTGGGACAGGGAGAGGTGAAGCTTTCTTT.